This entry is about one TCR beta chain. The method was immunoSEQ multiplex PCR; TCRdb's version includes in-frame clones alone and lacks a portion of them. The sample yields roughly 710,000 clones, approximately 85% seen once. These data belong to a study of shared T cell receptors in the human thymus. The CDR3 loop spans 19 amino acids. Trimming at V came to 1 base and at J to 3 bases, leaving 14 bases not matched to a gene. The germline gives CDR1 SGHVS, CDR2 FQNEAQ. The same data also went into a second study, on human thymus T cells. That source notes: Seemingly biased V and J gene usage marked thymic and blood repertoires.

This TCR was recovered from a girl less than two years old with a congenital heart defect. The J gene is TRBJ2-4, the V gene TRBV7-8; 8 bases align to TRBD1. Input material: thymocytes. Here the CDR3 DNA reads TGTGCCAGCAGCTTAGACCAGGACAGGGCCAAGGGAAACAAAAACATTCAGTACTTC. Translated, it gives CASSLDQDRAKGNKNIQYF.